This T cell receptor beta chain was retrieved from a study of metastatic and nonmetastatic thyroid tumors (dated by TCRdb to the early 2020s). About the investigation overall: Repertoires from peripheral blood and from tumor or nodule tissue samples of malignant and benign thyroid patients were compared.

This clone was recorded many times. The antigen it recognizes is unknown. No much larger clone exists at a distance of one base, and base qualities are not known. No patient had received any treatment before thyroid surgery. The study retrospectively analysed patient clinical samples collected from about 2012 to 2018 using T-cell receptor beta sequencing. Receptor amplification or capture employed PCR. TCRdb shows the sequencer as Illumina HiSeq 4000. High-throughput sequencing was used to profile the TCR beta-chain CDR3 region of each patient. Per the original workflow: Drawing on CDR3 differences between clinicopathological groups, the researchers built a classifier meant to tell apart patients with distant-metastatic papillary thyroid cancer. The Shannon index was used to measure repertoire diversity, and the Morisita-Horn index was used to measure how similar tumor and blood repertoires were. In-frame beta chains were kept once TCRdb had trimmed the public reads at Q25 with fastp and called clones with MiXCR. TCRdb, not the original authors, processed these V and J calls. This sample has nearly 25,000 clones in its table, and roughly an eighth of those were observed once. Over 11% of the sample goes to the ten largest clones.

The paper as a whole reports these results and caveats: In both blood and tumor samples, TCR beta diversity was reported to be significantly higher in malignant tumors than in benign nodules.

The CDR3 measures 14 amino acids from cysteine to phenylalanine. Left in the record is the CDR3 DNA by itself, 42 bases read in frame from the first base. CDR1 and CDR2 (SEHNR, FQNEAQ) derive from the germline V gene (reference sequence). V lost 2 bases and J lost 6 bases; the stretch between them is 13 bases long. Specimen: blood. This receptor was identified in a female donor with papillary thyroid cancer or a benign thyroid nodule (not recorded which). Some clones in this sample may be carry-over from other donors' samples. The rearranged chain carries TRBV7-9 and TRBJ1-1, and TRBD1 may be the D gene, going by 5 matching bases. The CDR3 amino acid sequence is: CASSLQQGAAEAFF. Here is the DNA: TGTGCCAGCAGCTTACAGCAGGGCGCCGCTGAAGCTTTCTTT.